The rows below give T cell receptor beta chains drawn from one sample of a study of identical twins. TCRdb re-analysed the 5' RACE reads in MiXCR, keeping a single row per CDR3 protein. The table includes more than 1.5 million distinct CDR3 sequences, roughly 35% detected once. Sequencing was done on a sample of cord blood. The receptors come from a newborn girl in good health. The CDR3 runs from the conserved cysteine through the conserved F or W. A D gene is named only where the DNA matches it firmly. Where a row states a size, it is once, few, many or the class of an expanded clone; other rows omit it.

size: -; V: TRBV5-6; J: TRBJ2-7; D: -; DNA: TGTGCCAGCAGCTTTTCCGGAATCGGCGAGCAGTACTTC; CDR3: CASSFSGIGEQYF
size: few; V: TRBV4-2; J: TRBJ2-5; D: -; DNA: TGTGCCAGCAGCCAAGAGCTCAAAGAGACCCAGTACTTC; CDR3: CASSQELKETQYF
size: -; V: TRBV24-1; J: TRBJ2-7; D: TRBD2; DNA: TGTGCCACCAGCGCTTCCCCTACTAGCGGGCCATACTACGAGCAGTACTTC; CDR3: CATSASPTSGPYYEQYF
size: few; V: TRBV7-7; J: TRBJ2-5; D: -; DNA: TGTGCCAGCAGCTTATCTGGGTCGGAGGGCCAGTACTTC; CDR3: CASSLSGSEGQYF
size: few; V: TRBV7-2; J: TRBJ1-2; D: -; DNA: TGTGCCAGCAGCTACGGACAGCCCATATCCTATGGCTACACCTTC; CDR3: CASSYGQPISYGYTF
size: few; V: TRBV7-9; J: TRBJ1-6; D: -; DNA: TGTGCCAGCAGCTTAGAGGCGCGAAATTCACCCCTCCACTTT; CDR3: CASSLEARNSPLHF
size: many; V: TRBV12-3/TRBV12-4; J: TRBJ2-7; D: -; DNA: TGTGCCAGCTCAGGGGGGCTAGCGTTCTACGAGCAGTACTTC; CDR3: CASSGGLAFYEQYF
size: few; V: TRBV20-1; J: TRBJ2-3; D: -; DNA: TGCAGTGCTAGGTCGGGGGCGGTAGATACGCAGTATTTT; CDR3: CSARSGAVDTQYF
size: -; V: TRBV14; J: TRBJ1-1; D: -; DNA: TGTGCCAGCAGCCAAGGGACGGGAAGAGGTACTGAAGCTTTCTTT; CDR3: CASSQGTGRGTEAFF
size: -; V: TRBV11-2; J: TRBJ2-5; D: TRBD1; DNA: TGTGCCAGCAGCTTGGGGTTGTTAGGGACAGGGTTGAATGAGCAGTACTTC; CDR3: CASSLGLLGTGLNEQYF
size: -; V: TRBV6-5; J: TRBJ1-4; D: TRBD1; DNA: TGTGCCAGCAGCCCGGACAGGGGCGCGCGAAATGAAAAACTGTTTTTT; CDR3: CASSPDRGARNEKLFF
size: -; V: TRBV5-6; J: TRBJ2-1; D: -; DNA: TGTGCCAGCAGCTTGGGTGAGGGCCTAAGCTCCTACAATGAGCAGTTCTTC; CDR3: CASSLGEGLSSYNEQFF
size: -; V: TRBV2; J: TRBJ1-1; D: -; DNA: TGTGCCAGCAGTTGGGTGGCCGGGAGAAACACTGAAGCTTTCTTT; CDR3: CASSWVAGRNTEAFF
size: -; V: TRBV11-1; J: TRBJ2-1; D: -; DNA: TGTGCCAGCAGCTTTGCCAGTGGGGGGGAGCAGTTCTTC; CDR3: CASSFASGGEQFF
size: -; V: TRBV21-1; J: TRBJ2-3; D: -; DNA: TGTGCCAGCAGCAAACCCGCCCCCGGGGGCACAGATACGCAGTATTTT; CDR3: CASSKPAPGGTDTQYF
size: few; V: TRBV20-1; J: TRBJ1-4; D: -; DNA: TGCAGTGCTAGACCCCCCATTGGGGGAGAAGGAACTAATGAAAAACTGTTTTTT; CDR3: CSARPPIGGEGTNEKLFF
size: -; V: TRBV5-1; J: TRBJ2-5; D: TRBD2; DNA: TGCGCCAGCAGCCTGGGGGGGACTAGCAGCTACAATGAGCAGTACTTC; CDR3: CASSLGGTSSYNEQYF
size: few; V: TRBV27; J: TRBJ1-2; D: -; DNA: TGTGCCAGCAGCCGGTCGGGGGGGCTAAGGAATGGCTACACCTTC; CDR3: CASSRSGGLRNGYTF
size: -; V: TRBV4-2; J: TRBJ2-1; D: TRBD2; DNA: TGTGCCAGCAGCCTCCGGACTAGCGGGAATACCTACAATGAGCAGTTCTTC; CDR3: CASSLRTSGNTYNEQFF
size: -; V: TRBV9; J: TRBJ1-2; D: -; DNA: TGTGCCAGCAGCGTAGGAGGGATGGGCGGCTACACCTTC; CDR3: CASSVGGMGGYTF
size: -; V: TRBV12-3/TRBV12-4; J: TRBJ1-6; D: TRBD1; DNA: TGTGCCAGCAGTCACAGGGGGAGGGATTCACCCCTCCACTTT; CDR3: CASSHRGRDSPLHF
size: many; V: TRBV7-9; J: TRBJ2-7; D: -; DNA: TGTGCCAGCAGCTTACAACAGTCCTACGAGCAGTACTTC; CDR3: CASSLQQSYEQYF
size: -; V: TRBV2; J: TRBJ2-3; D: TRBD2; DNA: TGTGCCAGCATAGGGACTAGAAACACAGATACGCAGTATTTT; CDR3: CASIGTRNTDTQYF
size: -; V: TRBV7-9; J: TRBJ1-2; D: -; DNA: TGTGCCAGCAGCTTAGTTGATCCAGGACAGACAGGCTACACCTTC; CDR3: CASSLVDPGQTGYTF
size: -; V: TRBV3-1; J: TRBJ2-3; D: TRBD2; DNA: TGTGCCAGCAGCCAGATTAGCGGGAGGACAGATACGCAGTATTTT; CDR3: CASSQISGRTDTQYF
size: -; V: TRBV12-3/TRBV12-4; J: TRBJ1-2; D: -; DNA: TGTGCCAGCAGTTTTAGGGGCAGGGGAGGCTATGGCTACACCTTC; CDR3: CASSFRGRGGYGYTF
size: -; V: TRBV3-1; J: TRBJ2-3; D: -; DNA: TGTGCCAGCAGCCAAGCTAAAACAGATACGCAGTATTTT; CDR3: CASSQAKTDTQYF
size: few; V: TRBV20-1; J: TRBJ1-6; D: -; DNA: TGCAGTGCTCCCAGTGCAAGGGACAATTCACCCCTCCACTTT; CDR3: CSAPSARDNSPLHF
size: few; V: TRBV20-1; J: TRBJ2-1; D: TRBD2; DNA: TGCAGTGCTAGTACCCGACGACTAGCTGAAGTCAATGAGCAGTTCTTC; CDR3: CSASTRRLAEVNEQFF
size: -; V: TRBV4-1; J: TRBJ2-2; D: -; DNA: TGCGCCAGCAGCCAAGAGGGTAGGCGCGGGGAGCTGTTTTTT; CDR3: CASSQEGRRGELFF
size: few; V: TRBV20-1; J: TRBJ1-1; D: -; DNA: TGCAGTGCTCTCCAAACCGGACGGTTGAACACTGAAGCTTTCTTT; CDR3: CSALQTGRLNTEAFF
size: -; V: TRBV25-1; J: TRBJ2-1; D: -; DNA: TGTGCCAGCAGTGATAACAGCTCCTACAATGAGCAGTTCTTC; CDR3: CASSDNSSYNEQFF
size: -; V: TRBV5-1; J: TRBJ1-2; D: -; DNA: TGCGCCAGCAGCTTCCTACAGGCGGGCTATGGCTACACCTTC; CDR3: CASSFLQAGYGYTF
size: few; V: TRBV10-3; J: TRBJ2-7; D: -; DNA: TGTGCCATCAGTGAGGGTCACAGGCCCGAGCAGTACTTC; CDR3: CAISEGHRPEQYF
size: -; V: TRBV6-6; J: TRBJ1-2; D: TRBD1; DNA: TGTGCCAGCAGTTCCCAGGGGGTGAATGGCTACACCTTC; CDR3: CASSSQGVNGYTF
size: few; V: TRBV4-2; J: TRBJ2-1; D: -; DNA: TGTGCCAGCAGCCACCCTGGGACCCCGTCCGGTGAGCAGTTCTTC; CDR3: CASSHPGTPSGEQFF
size: once; V: TRBV6-5; J: TRBJ1-5; D: -; DNA: TGTGCCACCCGGGGAGGGGAGGGCAATCAGCCCCAGCATTTT; CDR3: CATRGGEGNQPQHF
size: -; V: TRBV3-1; J: TRBJ2-7; D: -; DNA: TGTGCCAGCAGCCAAGTAACACCCAGCGAGCAGTACTTC; CDR3: CASSQVTPSEQYF
size: -; V: TRBV2; J: TRBJ2-3; D: TRBD2; DNA: TGTGCCAACAAAGGGACTAGCGGGAGCACAGATACGCAGTATTTT; CDR3: CANKGTSGSTDTQYF
size: -; V: TRBV5-1; J: TRBJ2-3; D: TRBD2; DNA: TGCGCCAGCAGAAAAGCGGGGGGCCTGACACCCGCAGATACGCAGTATTTT; CDR3: CASRKAGGLTPADTQYF
size: few; V: TRBV10-3; J: TRBJ1-6; D: TRBD1; DNA: TGTGCCATCAGAGGACAGGGTTCAAATAATTCACCCCTCCACTTT; CDR3: CAIRGQGSNNSPLHF
size: -; V: TRBV13; J: TRBJ1-1; D: TRBD1; DNA: TGTGCCAGCAGCTTCGACAGGGGTGATGAAGCTTTCTTT; CDR3: CASSFDRGDEAFF
size: -; V: TRBV21-1; J: TRBJ2-7; D: -; DNA: TGTGCCAGCAGCAAATATCACGGGGGAGCCTACGAGCAGTACTTC; CDR3: CASSKYHGGAYEQYF
size: -; V: TRBV28; J: TRBJ1-2; D: -; DNA: TGTGCCAGCGGAAGCACAGGGTTAGCCTATGGCTACACCTTC; CDR3: CASGSTGLAYGYTF
size: -; V: TRBV10-1; J: TRBJ2-1; D: TRBD2; DNA: TGCGCCCGAATAATAGCGGGGGGGAAAAATGAGCAGTTCTTC; CDR3: CARIIAGGKNEQFF
size: few; V: TRBV4-2; J: TRBJ1-2; D: TRBD1; DNA: TGTGCCAGCGGGACAGGGGGCTTTAACTATGGCTACACCTTC; CDR3: CASGTGGFNYGYTF
size: -; V: TRBV4-1; J: TRBJ1-6; D: -; DNA: TGCGCCAGCAGCCAAGTCGTTTGGGTCTCCTATAATTCACCCCTCCACTTT; CDR3: CASSQVVWVSYNSPLHF
size: few; V: TRBV7-2; J: TRBJ2-3; D: TRBD2; DNA: TGTGCCAGCAGCTCCCCCATACTAGCGTCTAGCACAGATACGCAGTATTTT; CDR3: CASSSPILASSTDTQYF
size: few; V: TRBV20-1; J: TRBJ2-7; D: TRBD2; DNA: TGCAGTGCTAGAGATTCTGCTAGCGGGTTTAGCTCCTACGAGCAGTACTTC; CDR3: CSARDSASGFSSYEQYF
size: once; V: TRBV20-1; J: TRBJ1-2; D: -; DNA: TGCAGTGCTCGGTCAGGCTACTACCTTCCTAACTATGGCTACACCTTC; CDR3: CSARSGYYLPNYGYTF
size: -; V: TRBV27; J: TRBJ2-7; D: -; DNA: TGTGCCAGCAGTTTACGGCGGGGGCCGGGGTACTACCCGCAGTACTTC; CDR3: CASSLRRGPGYYPQYF